The 6 T cell receptor beta chains presented below share a single source sample, sequenced in a study of blood T cell repertoires in COVID-19. The method was immunoSEQ multiplex PCR; TCRdb's version includes in-frame clones alone and lacks a portion of them. The sample yields 300,000 to 350,000 clones, around 91% seen once. Specimen: peripheral blood. The receptors derive from a woman between 18 and 29 years old who had recovered from COVID-19.

This chain joins TRBV7-9 and TRBJ1-1, with unresolved D. This CDR3 has 15 residues. Trimming pared 6 bases from V and 5 bases from J, leaving 19 bases between. Germline CDR1 and CDR2: SEHNR and FQNEAQ (reference sequence). The CDR3 DNA is TGTGCCAGCAGACCCGACGTGTTGGAGGAGACTGAAGCTTTCTTT. This encodes CASRPDVLEETEAFF. Full variable domain (rest looked up from reference TRBV7-9 and TRBJ1-1): DTGVSQNPRHKITKRGQNVTFRCDPISEHNRLYWYRQTLGQGPEFLTYFQNEAQLEKSRLLSDRFSAERPKGSFSTLEIQRTEQGDSAMYLCASRPDVLEETEAFFGQGTRLTVV.

This chain connects TRBV6-1 to TRBJ1-3; TRBD1 is a possible D gene (6 bases). V shed 1 base and J shed 8 bases, with 15 bases lying between them. Germline V CDR1 and CDR2: MNHNS, SASEGT. This CDR3 contains 15 residues. CDR3 amino acids: CASSEDGQPGDTIYF. In DNA, the CDR3 is TGTGCCAGCAGTGAAGACGGACAGCCCGGGGACACCATATATTTT.

The chain couples TRBV19 to TRBJ2-2; 7 bases match TRBD2. Trimming took 6 bases from V and 2 from J; bases not matched to a gene: 3. CDR3 length equals 14 residues. Germline CDR1 LNHDA, CDR2 SQIVND (reference sequence). CDR3 coding DNA: TGTGCCAGTAGGGGACTACAAAACACCGGGGAGCTGTTTTTT. It yields the protein CASRGLQNTGELFF.

V is TRBV19 and J is TRBJ2-2; 12 bases map to TRBD2. The CDR3 is 18 residues long. Germline V gene data show CDR1 as LNHDA and CDR2 as SQIVND (reference sequence). Trimming cost V 3 bases and J 5 bases; bases outside gene matches: 10. The CDR3 loop reads CASSIRGLAGGRTGELFF. CDR3 DNA: TGTGCCAGTAGTATTAGAGGGCTAGCGGGAGGGCGGACCGGGGAGCTGTTTTTT. Using reference TRBV19 and TRBJ2-2 for the parts outside the CDR3, the full variable domain is DGGITQSPKYLFRKEGQNVTLSCEQNLNHDAMYWYRQDPGQGLRLIYYSQIVNDFQKGDIAEGYSVSREKKESFPLTVTSAQKNPTAFYLCASSIRGLAGGRTGELFFGEGSRLTVL.

J is TRBJ2-1 and V is TRBV3-1 (or the pseudogene TRBV3-2), with D tentatively TRBD2 (5 bases). V lost 1 base and J lost 4, with 14 bases in between. The CDR3 consists of 16 residues. The germline V gene has CDR1 LGHDT and CDR2 YNNKEL (reference sequence). The DNA of the CDR3 is TGTGCCAGCAGCCAAGCAGGAGTAGGACTGTACAATGAGCAGTTCTTC. Translated, it gives CASSQAGVGLYNEQFF.

The chain is built from TRBV5-4 and TRBJ2-3, with D possibly matching TRBD2 (5 bases). Germline loops: CDR1 SGHNT, CDR2 YYREEE (reference sequence). This CDR3 contains 15 residues. Trimming took 0 bases from V and 0 from J, leaving 8 bases between them. This chain's CDR3 is CASSLGLPSTDTQYF. DNA for the CDR3: TGTGCCAGCAGCTTGGGACTACCCAGCACAGATACGCAGTATTTT.